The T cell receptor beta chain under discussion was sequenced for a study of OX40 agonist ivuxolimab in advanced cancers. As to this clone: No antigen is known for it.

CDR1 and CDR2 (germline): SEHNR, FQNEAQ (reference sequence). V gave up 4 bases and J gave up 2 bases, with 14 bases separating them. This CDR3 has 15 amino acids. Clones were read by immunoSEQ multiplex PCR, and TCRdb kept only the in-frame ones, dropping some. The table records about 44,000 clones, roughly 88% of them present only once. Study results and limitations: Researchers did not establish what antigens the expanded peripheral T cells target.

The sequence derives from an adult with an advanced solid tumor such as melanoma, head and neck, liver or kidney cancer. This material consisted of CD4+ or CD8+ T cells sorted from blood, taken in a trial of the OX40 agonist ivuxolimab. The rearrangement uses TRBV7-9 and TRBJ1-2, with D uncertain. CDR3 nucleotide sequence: TGTGCCAGCAGCTCTCTTGGAGGGTTAAACTATGGCTACACCTTC. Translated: CASSSLGGLNYGYTF.